This entry concerns a single T cell receptor (beta chain). The CDR3 sequence is 15 residues long. Germline values: CDR1 SEHNR, CDR2 FQNEAQ (reference sequence). J gave up 6 bases and V 1 base, and 2 bases lay outside the gene matches. This entry belongs to a study of cytomegalovirus exposure and HLA in healthy donors. The PCR ran on 60 Vbeta and 13 Jbeta primers. Repertoires were generated with immunoSEQ multiplex PCR, while TCRdb's copy carries only in-frame clones and drops some. The sample consists of around 150,000 clones, approximately 60% of them appearing once. Nominal health characterized the donors when sampled, though unrecorded immune exposures were likely.

This chain uses TRBV7-9 with TRBJ1-4; 10 bases match TRBD1. The source material was PBMCs. This TCR came from a human donor in good health. CDR3 bases: TGTGCCAGCAGCTTAGGGGGGACAGGGGATGAAAAACTGTTTTTT. This translates into CASSLGGTGDEKLFF.